These 8 T cell receptor beta chains came from one sample sequenced in a study of T cell repertoires in cytomegalovirus infection. The antigens of these receptors remain unknown. Using its own MiXCR run on the reads, TCRdb lists one record per CDR3 protein. The sample yields 200,000 to 250,000 distinct CDR3 sequences, 35% to 40% seen once. Specimen: CD8+ T cells from cultured PBMCs, collected from culture after CMV antigen stimulation. These receptor sequences come from a human donor in good health (CMV status not recorded). Some clones in this sample may be carry-over from other donors' samples.

This clonotype appeared a few times. This chain connects TRBV11-2 to TRBJ1-1, with a weak D call TRBD1 (6 bases). Trimming shortened V by 1 base and J by 6 bases, and 18 bases separated the two germline ends. The V gene's germline CDR1 is SGHAT and CDR2 FQNNGV. The CDR3 runs 16 residues. CDR3: CASSLGWTDKPPEAFF. In DNA form, the CDR3 reads TGTGCCAGCAGCTTAGGTTGGACAGACAAACCACCTGAAGCTTTCTTT.

This chain links TRBV19 with TRBJ2-1; TRBD1 agrees at 7 bases. The CDR3 sequence is 15 residues long. Germline loops: CDR1 LNHDA, CDR2 SQIVND (reference sequence). J gave up 3 bases and V 6 bases, and 8 bases lay outside the gene matches. CDR3 loop: CASSDTGELYNEQFF. DNA of the CDR3: TGTGCCAGTAGCGATACAGGGGAGCTCTACAATGAGCAGTTCTTC.

The rearrangement joins TRBV3-1 to TRBJ1-6; no clear D gene. V was clipped by 0 bases and J by 0 bases, with 9 bases between them. Germline lookup yields CDR1 LGHDT and CDR2 YNNKEL (reference sequence). The CDR3 covers 17 residues. The CDR3 nucleotides read TGTGCCAGCAGCCAAGAGCGGAGAAGCTCCTATAATTCACCCCTCCACTTT. This translates into CASSQERRSSYNSPLHF.

V and J are TRBV7-3 and TRBJ2-5, with D possibly TRBD1 on 6 matching bases. V lost 5 bases and J 5 bases, leaving 18 bases between the germline ends. CDR1 and CDR2 from the germline V gene are SGHTA and FQGTGA. CDR3 length: 15 amino acids. CDR3 in amino acids: CASSPTPDRRETQYF. CDR3 DNA sequence: TGTGCCAGCAGCCCCACCCCTGACAGGCGGGAGACCCAGTACTTC. The full variable domain, in which reference TRBV7-3 and TRBJ2-5 provide the parts outside the CDR3, is GAGVSQTPSNKVTEKGKYVELRCDPISGHTALYWYRQSLGQGPEFLIYFQGTGAADDSGLPNDRFFAVRPEGSVSTLKIQRTERGDSAVYLCASSPTPDRRETQYFGPGTRLLVL.

This clonotype turned up a few times. V and J are TRBV11-2 and TRBJ2-1; perhaps TRBD2 as D (6 bases). V was shortened by 4 bases and J by 0 bases, with 19 bases between the two germline ends. The CDR3 covers 18 residues. Germline-derived CDR1 and CDR2 are SGHAT and FQNNGV. The CDR3 sequence is CASSWAGPGVSSYNEQFF. In DNA, the CDR3 is TGTGCCAGCAGCTGGGCCGGGCCGGGAGTTTCCTCCTACAATGAGCAGTTCTTC.

This clonotype was detected only a few times. The chain couples TRBV7-9 to TRBJ2-1, with D uncertain. The CDR3 runs to 12 residues. CDR1 SEHNR and CDR2 FQNEAQ come from the germline V gene (reference sequence). The germline V and J ends were trimmed by 5 bases and 5 bases, with 7 bases remaining between them. CDR3 DNA sequence: TGTGCCAGCAGCCGGCCGAACAATGAGCAGTTCTTC. As protein: CASSRPNNEQFF.

This clonotype was observed a handful of times. The V gene is TRBV19, the J gene TRBJ2-7; perhaps TRBD1 as D (6 bases). The CDR3 runs 13 residues. V lost 5 bases to trimming and J lost 2 bases, with 10 bases between them. The V gene's germline CDR1 is LNHDA and CDR2 SQIVND (reference sequence). The CDR3 region is CASSAGTTYEQYF. In DNA, the CDR3 is TGTGCCAGTAGTGCCGGGACAACCTACGAGCAGTACTTC.

V gene TRBV27 combines with J gene TRBJ1-1, with D possibly TRBD1 on 5 matching bases. The CDR3 runs 12 residues. V was cut by 0 bases and J by 7 bases, with 6 bases left in between. CDR1 MNHEY and CDR2 SMNVEV come from the germline V gene (reference sequence). In DNA form, the CDR3 reads TGTGCCAGCAGTTTATCGCAGGGTGAAGCTTTCTTT. Protein product: CASSLSQGEAFF.